This T cell receptor beta chain was recorded in a study of cytomegalovirus exposure and HLA in healthy donors. About this clone: Its antigen is still unknown.

Looked up from germline, CDR1 is WNHNN and CDR2 is SYGVQD (reference sequence). V was pared by 3 bases and J by 0 bases, with 9 bases between. The CDR3 is 14 residues long. General study results and limits: Researchers reported from a later analysis that most CMV-associated TCR beta chains appeared HLA-restricted.

This PCR relied on a set of 60 Vbeta primers and 13 Jbeta primers. The assay was immunoSEQ multiplex PCR, and TCRdb's table has in-frame clones only and misses some. The data hold fewer than 200,000 clones, with 80% to 85% observed a single time. The clonotype originates from a male donor in good health and CMV-seronegative. The sequenced sample was PBMCs. The V call is TRBV10-1, the J call TRBJ2-7, with D perhaps TRBD2 (7 bases). The CDR3, as DNA: TGCGCCAGCAGTGACGGGGGGCTCTCCTACGAGCAGTACTTC. It is translated as CASSDGGLSYEQYF.